These T cell receptor beta chains were read from a single sample in a study of OX40 agonist ivuxolimab in advanced cancers. The table came from immunoSEQ multiplex PCR; TCRdb's copy has only in-frame clones and leaves some out. The table includes over 55,000 clones, about 88% detected once. Sequences were derived from CD4+ or CD8+ T cells sorted from blood, sampled in a trial of the OX40 agonist ivuxolimab. The receptors come from an adult with an advanced solid tumor such as melanoma, head and neck, liver or kidney cancer. CDR3s include the opening cysteine and the closing phenylalanine or tryptophan. The D gene is left open where the match is weak. Size is stated for part of the rows, as once, few or many counts, or as a class when the clone is expanded.

NA | TRBJ1-5 | NA | TRBV11-2 | TGTGCCACCCCGTCCTGGGGGACGAGCAATCAGCCCCAGCATTTT | CATPSWGTSNQPQHF
once | TRBJ2-1 | NA | TRBV7-2 | TGTGCCAGCAGCAAACGGGGTGAGCAGTTCTTC | CASSKRGEQFF
NA | TRBJ2-2 | TRBD2 | TRBV5-1 | TGCGCCAGCAGCACCACTAGCGGAATGAACACCGGGGAGCTGTTTTTT | CASSTTSGMNTGELFF
NA | TRBJ2-1 | NA | TRBV19 | TGTGCCAGTAGCCTGGTGGAGCGGCCCTACAATGAGCAGTTCTTC | CASSLVERPYNEQFF
NA | TRBJ2-2 | NA | TRBV6-4 | TGTGCCAGCAGCCGGGACGGTAACACCGGGGAGCTGTTTTTT | CASSRDGNTGELFF
NA | TRBJ1-1 | NA | TRBV7-8 | TGTGCCAGCAGACAACAGGGAATCGGCACTGAAGCTTTCTTT | CASRQQGIGTEAFF
NA | TRBJ1-2 | NA | TRBV2 | TGTGCCAGCAAGCCTCATGAGGGTCAGGTCTATGGCTACACCTTC | CASKPHEGQVYGYTF
NA | TRBJ2-7 | NA | TRBV28 | TGTGCCAGCAGTTTAGTAGCCTACGAGCAGTACTTC | CASSLVAYEQYF
NA | TRBJ1-2 | NA | TRBV30 | TGTGCCTGGAGTGTTACAGGGCTATCTAACTATGGCTACACCTTC | CAWSVTGLSNYGYTF
NA | TRBJ1-4 | TRBD1 | TRBV29-1 | TGCAGCGTTCTTACAGGGGGCCGTGAAAAACTGTTTTTT | CSVLTGGREKLFF
few | TRBJ1-5 | NA | TRBV2 | TGTGCCAGCAGTGCAAGAGGGTTTGATCAGCCCCAGCATTTT | CASSARGFDQPQHF
NA | TRBJ2-3 | NA | TRBV4-1 | TGCGCCAGCAGCCAAGACGCTAGCGGCACAGATACGCAGTATTTT | CASSQDASGTDTQYF
NA | TRBJ1-4 | TRBD1 | TRBV18 | TGTGCCAGCTCGGGACAGGAGAGGGAAAAACTGTTTTTT | CASSGQEREKLFF
NA | TRBJ2-7 | TRBD1 | TRBV2 | TGTGCCAGCAGCCGGGACAGGGGGCCCGAGCAGTACTTC | CASSRDRGPEQYF
NA | TRBJ2-3 | NA | TRBV5-4 | TGTGCCAGCAGCTTGACCTTTTTAAGCACAGATACGCAGTATTTT | CASSLTFLSTDTQYF
NA | TRBJ1-5 | NA | TRBV18 | TGTGCCAGCTCACCAAACAGCAATCAGCCCCAGCATTTT | CASSPNSNQPQHF
NA | TRBJ2-3 | NA | TRBV28 | TGTGCCAGCAGCCGTCCCGCAGGGCGTCCCCCTACAGATACGCAGTATTTT | CASSRPAGRPPTDTQYF
NA | TRBJ2-5 | NA | TRBV19 | TGTGCCAGTAGTAATGTAAGGGAGACCCAGTACTTC | CASSNVRETQYF
NA | TRBJ2-7 | TRBD2 | TRBV5-1 | TGCGCCAGCAGCTTGGATCCTAGCGGTCCCTACGAGCAGTACTTC | CASSLDPSGPYEQYF
NA | TRBJ1-1 | NA | TRBV2 | TGTGCCAGCAGCACATATATGAACACTGAAGCTTTCTTT | CASSTYMNTEAFF
NA | TRBJ2-7 | NA | TRBV6-4 | TGTGCCAGCAGTGACGAATTCTCAGGGAGGTATCTATACGAGCAGTACTTC | CASSDEFSGRYLYEQYF
NA | TRBJ1-5 | NA | TRBV19 | TGTGCCAGTAGTATAGATCGCGTCGGAAGCAATCAGCCCCAGCATTTT | CASSIDRVGSNQPQHF
NA | TRBJ2-7 | NA | TRBV6-5 | TGTGCCAGCAGTTACCCGACTAGTTACAACTACGAGCAGTACTTC | CASSYPTSYNYEQYF
NA | TRBJ2-2 | NA | TRBV5-6 | TGTGCCAGCAGCCCGGCCCGGCTGAACACCGGGGAGCTGTTTTTT | CASSPARLNTGELFF
once | TRBJ2-3 | NA | TRBV18 | TGTGCCAGCTCACCATTAGTGTCGGATACGCAGTATTTT | CASSPLVSDTQYF
NA | TRBJ1-6 | NA | TRBV4-2 | TGTGCCAGCAGCCAATATAGAAACGCACCCCTCCACTTT | CASSQYRNAPLHF
NA | TRBJ2-1 | NA | TRBV14 | TGTGCCAGCAGCCCCTTTAATGTCTACAATGAGCAGTTCTTC | CASSPFNVYNEQFF
NA | TRBJ2-4 | TRBD1 | TRBV4-3 | TGCGCCAGCAGCCAAGAGACAGGGGGAATAAACATTCAGTACTTC | CASSQETGGINIQYF
NA | TRBJ2-1 | TRBD1 | TRBV7-2 | TGTGCCAGCAGCTTAGGACAGGGGCTTGAGCAGTTCTTC | CASSLGQGLEQFF
NA | TRBJ1-3 | NA | TRBV4-3 | TGCGCCAGCAGCCAAGACGGAGGGATATCTGGAAACACCATATATTTT | CASSQDGGISGNTIYF
NA | TRBJ2-3 | NA | TRBV9 | TGTGCCAGCAGCGTAGGATCCGGGGGGCTCCGCACAGATACGCAGTATTTT | CASSVGSGGLRTDTQYF
few | TRBJ1-5 | NA | TRBV18 | TGTGCCAGCTCACCATACCGTACAGATAACAATCAGCCCCAGCATTTT | CASSPYRTDNNQPQHF
NA | TRBJ2-7 | NA | TRBV28 | TGTGCCAGCAGTCCCATGCGACGGGGACTCAACTACGAGCAGTACTTC | CASSPMRRGLNYEQYF
NA | TRBJ2-1 | NA | TRBV7-2 | TGTGCCCTTGACAGAGTCTACTACAATGAGCAGTTCTTC | CALDRVYYNEQFF
NA | TRBJ2-5 | NA | TRBV5-1 | TGCGCCAGCAGCTTGGGGGGAGCCAAAGAGACCCAGTACTTC | CASSLGGAKETQYF
NA | TRBJ2-1 | TRBD1 | TRBV6-4 | TGTGCCAGCGCTAAGAGGACAGGTGGGCACAATGAGCAGTTCTTC | CASAKRTGGHNEQFF
NA | TRBJ2-7 | NA | TRBV28 | TGTGCCAGCAGTTTTTACTACGAGCAGTACTTC | CASSFYYEQYF
NA | TRBJ2-3 | TRBD1 | TRBV6-4 | TGTGCCAGCAGTGGAACAGGGGGGAGCACAGATACGCAGTATTTT | CASSGTGGSTDTQYF
NA | TRBJ1-4 | NA | TRBV27 | TGTGCCAGCAGCCCCTCTGTTGGGGGGGAAAAACTGTTTTTT | CASSPSVGGEKLFF
NA | TRBJ1-5 | TRBD1 | TRBV19 | TGTGCCAGTACTCCGGACGGGACAGGCAATCAGCCCCAGCATTTT | CASTPDGTGNQPQHF
NA | TRBJ2-7 | TRBD2 | TRBV7-2 | TGTGCCAGCAGCCAGGCGGGGGGGACTAGCGGCTACGAGCAGTACTTC | CASSQAGGTSGYEQYF